One T cell receptor beta chain is described in this entry. Its antigen is undetermined. The sample is drawn from a study of blood T cells in healthy people across ages. V lost 4 bases and J lost 2, with 13 bases in between. The CDR3 length is 15 residues. Germline V gene data show CDR1 as SGHTA and CDR2 as FQGTGA. Each donor was a healthy Caucasian individual from Russia, aged about 6 to 90. PCR was performed a second time for roughly 7 to 12 cycles using a sample-barcoded 5' primer and a J-beta primer mix. Tags on each cDNA molecule came from a template-switch adaptor with 12 random nucleotides. TCRdb itself ran the 5' RACE reads through MiXCR, one entry per CDR3 protein. The sample holds roughly 500,000 distinct CDR3 sequences, 25% to 30% seen once. General study points: Among long-lived donors, naive CD4+ cells were more numerous and diversity higher than in aged donors. CMV infection status of these donors was not known.

This chain connects TRBV7-3 to TRBJ2-3; possible D gene TRBD2, 6 bases. The specimen was blood. This receptor was obtained from a woman in her seventies in good health. The CDR3 region is CASSWLGGYTDTQYF. CDR3 coding DNA: TGTGCCAGCAGCTGGCTGGGGGGTTACACAGATACGCAGTATTTT.